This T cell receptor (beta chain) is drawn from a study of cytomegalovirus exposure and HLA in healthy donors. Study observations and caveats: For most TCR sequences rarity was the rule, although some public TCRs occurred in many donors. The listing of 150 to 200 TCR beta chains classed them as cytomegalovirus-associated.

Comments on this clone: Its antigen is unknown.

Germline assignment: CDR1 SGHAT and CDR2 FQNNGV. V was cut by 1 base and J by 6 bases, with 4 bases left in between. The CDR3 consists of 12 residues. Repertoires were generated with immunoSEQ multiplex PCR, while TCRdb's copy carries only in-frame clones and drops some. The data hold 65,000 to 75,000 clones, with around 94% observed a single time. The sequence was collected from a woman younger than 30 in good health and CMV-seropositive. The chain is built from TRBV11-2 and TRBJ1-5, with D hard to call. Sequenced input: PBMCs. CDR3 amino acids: CASSLGGQPQHF. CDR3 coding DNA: TGTGCCAGCAGCTTAGGCGGTCAGCCCCAGCATTTT.